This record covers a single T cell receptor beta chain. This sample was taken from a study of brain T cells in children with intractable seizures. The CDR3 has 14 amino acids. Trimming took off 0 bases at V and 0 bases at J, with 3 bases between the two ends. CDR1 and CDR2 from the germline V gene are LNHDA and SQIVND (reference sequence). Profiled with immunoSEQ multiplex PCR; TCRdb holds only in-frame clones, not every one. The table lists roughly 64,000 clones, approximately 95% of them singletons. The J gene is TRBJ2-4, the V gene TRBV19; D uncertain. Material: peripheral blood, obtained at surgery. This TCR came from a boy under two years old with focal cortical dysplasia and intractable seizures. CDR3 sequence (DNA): TGTGCCAGTAGTATAGAGAAAGCCAAAAACATTCAGTACTTC. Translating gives CASSIEKAKNIQYF.